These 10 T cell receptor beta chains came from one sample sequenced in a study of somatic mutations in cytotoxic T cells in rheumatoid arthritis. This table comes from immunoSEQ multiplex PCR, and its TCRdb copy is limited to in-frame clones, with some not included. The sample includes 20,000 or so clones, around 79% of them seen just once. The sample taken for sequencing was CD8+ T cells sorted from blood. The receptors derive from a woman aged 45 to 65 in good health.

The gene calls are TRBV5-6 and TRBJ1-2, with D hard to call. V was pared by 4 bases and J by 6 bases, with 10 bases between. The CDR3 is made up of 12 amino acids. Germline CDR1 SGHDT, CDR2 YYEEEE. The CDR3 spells CASSIAQDGYTF. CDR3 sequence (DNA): TGTGCCAGCAGCATCGCCCAGGATGGCTACACCTTC.

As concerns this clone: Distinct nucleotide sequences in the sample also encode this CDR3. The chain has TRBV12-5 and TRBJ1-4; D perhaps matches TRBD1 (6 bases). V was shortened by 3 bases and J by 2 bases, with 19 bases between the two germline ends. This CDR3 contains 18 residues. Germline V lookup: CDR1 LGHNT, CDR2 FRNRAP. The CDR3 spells CASGFLLSGTSTNEKLFF. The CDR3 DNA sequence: TGTGCTAGTGGTTTTCTGCTATCTGGGACAAGTACTAATGAAAAACTGTTTTTT.

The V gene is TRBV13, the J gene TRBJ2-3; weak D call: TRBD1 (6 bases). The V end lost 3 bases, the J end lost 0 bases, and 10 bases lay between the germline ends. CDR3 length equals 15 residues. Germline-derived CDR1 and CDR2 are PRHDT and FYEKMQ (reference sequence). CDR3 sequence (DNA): TGTGCCAGCAGCTTGGGGACAACTAGCACAGATACGCAGTATTTT. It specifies CASSLGTTSTDTQYF.

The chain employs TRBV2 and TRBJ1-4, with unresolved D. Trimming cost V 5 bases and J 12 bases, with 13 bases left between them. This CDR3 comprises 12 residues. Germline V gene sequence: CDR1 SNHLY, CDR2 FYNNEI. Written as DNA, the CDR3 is TGTGCCAGCAGTATGACATTCTGGGAACTGTTTTTT. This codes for CASSMTFWELFF.

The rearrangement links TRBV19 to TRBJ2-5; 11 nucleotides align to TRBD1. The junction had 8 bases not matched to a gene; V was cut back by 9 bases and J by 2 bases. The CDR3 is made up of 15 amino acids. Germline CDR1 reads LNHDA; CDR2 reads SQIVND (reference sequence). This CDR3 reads CASSGTGGPQETQYF. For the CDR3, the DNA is TGTGCCAGCTCCGGGACAGGGGGGCCACAAGAGACCCAGTACTTC.

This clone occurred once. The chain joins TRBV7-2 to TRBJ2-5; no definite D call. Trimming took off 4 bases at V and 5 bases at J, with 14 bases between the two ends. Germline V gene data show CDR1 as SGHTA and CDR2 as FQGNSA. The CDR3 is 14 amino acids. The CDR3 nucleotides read TGTGCCAGCAGCTCCCCCTCGAGCGCGGAGACCCAGTACTTC. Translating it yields CASSSPSSAETQYF. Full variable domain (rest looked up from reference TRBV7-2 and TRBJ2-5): GAGVSQSPSNKVTEKGKDVELRCDPISGHTALYWYRQSLGQGLEFLIYFQGNSAPDKSGLPSDRFSAERTGGSVSTLTIQRTQQEDSAVYLCASSSPSSAETQYFGPGTRLLVL.

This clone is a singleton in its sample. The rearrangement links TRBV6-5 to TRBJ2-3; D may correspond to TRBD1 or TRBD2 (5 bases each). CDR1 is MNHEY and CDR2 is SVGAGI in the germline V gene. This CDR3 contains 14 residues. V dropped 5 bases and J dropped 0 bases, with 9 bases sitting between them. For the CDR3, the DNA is TGTGCCAGCAGTGGGGACCCTAGCACAGATACGCAGTATTTT. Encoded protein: CASSGDPSTDTQYF.

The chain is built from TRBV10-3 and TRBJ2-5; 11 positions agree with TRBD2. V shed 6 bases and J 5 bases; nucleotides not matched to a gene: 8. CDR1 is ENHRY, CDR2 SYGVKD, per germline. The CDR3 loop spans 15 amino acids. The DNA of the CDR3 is TGTGCCATCAGAGGTCTAGCGGGGGGTAGGGAGACCCAGTACTTC. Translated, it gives CAIRGLAGGRETQYF.

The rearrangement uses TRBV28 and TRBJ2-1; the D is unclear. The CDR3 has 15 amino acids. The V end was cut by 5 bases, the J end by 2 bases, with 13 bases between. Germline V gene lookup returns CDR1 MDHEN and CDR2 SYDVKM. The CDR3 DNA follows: TGTGCCAGCAGTCCCTCCGATTGGACCTACAATGAGCAGTTCTTC. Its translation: CASSPSDWTYNEQFF.

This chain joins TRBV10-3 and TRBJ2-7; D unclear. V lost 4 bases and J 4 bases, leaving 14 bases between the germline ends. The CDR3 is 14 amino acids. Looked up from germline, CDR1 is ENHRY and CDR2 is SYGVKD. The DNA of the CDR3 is TGTGCCATCAGTGGTAAGGACCTTTGGTACGAGCAGTACTTC. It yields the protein CAISGKDLWYEQYF.